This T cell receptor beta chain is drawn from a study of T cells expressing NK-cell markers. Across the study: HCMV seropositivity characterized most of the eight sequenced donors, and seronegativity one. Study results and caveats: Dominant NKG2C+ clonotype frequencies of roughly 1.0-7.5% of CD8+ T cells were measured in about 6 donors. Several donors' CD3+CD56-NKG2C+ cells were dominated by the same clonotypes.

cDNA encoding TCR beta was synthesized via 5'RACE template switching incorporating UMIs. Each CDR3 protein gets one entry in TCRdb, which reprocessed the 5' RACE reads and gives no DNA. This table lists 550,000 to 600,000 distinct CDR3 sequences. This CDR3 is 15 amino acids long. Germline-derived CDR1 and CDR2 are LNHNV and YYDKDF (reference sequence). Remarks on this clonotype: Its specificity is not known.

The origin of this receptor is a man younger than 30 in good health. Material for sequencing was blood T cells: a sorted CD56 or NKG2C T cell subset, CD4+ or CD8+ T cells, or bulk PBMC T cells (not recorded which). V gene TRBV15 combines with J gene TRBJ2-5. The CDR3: CATSPLVGNQETQYF. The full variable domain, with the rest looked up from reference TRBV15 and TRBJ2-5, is DAMVIQNPRYQVTQFGKPVTLSCSQTLNHNVMYWYQQKSSQAPKLLFHYYDKDFNNEADTPDNFQSRRPNTSFCFLDIRSPGLGDTAMYLCATSPLVGNQETQYFGPGTRLLVL.